This TCR beta chain emerged from a study of CD8+ T cells in alopecia areata. Study information: Treated patients were given oral tofacitinib, which was dosed at 5 to 10 mg twice daily. Points from the study as a whole: Uncertainty remains about how baseline CD8+ expansion links to response, with one nonresponder. Sequenced scalp T cells also include alphabeta T cells resident in normal skin.

The treatment was: oral pan-JAK inhibitor, 5-10 mg twice daily. Comments on this clone: Its antigen is not known.

Extracted RNA was reverse transcribed into cDNA, the sequencing template. The assay was immunoSEQ multiplex PCR, and TCRdb's table has in-frame clones only and misses some. The sample contains roughly 200,000 clones, about two fifths of which appear only once. This CDR3 comprises 15 residues. Germline V gene sequence: CDR1 SGDLS, CDR2 YYNGEE. The V gene lost 3 bases and the J gene lost 3 bases, with 16 bases spanning the gap. This chain uses TRBV9 with TRBJ2-7; a possible D gene is TRBD1 (6 bases). This clonotype was obtained from a human donor with alopecia areata. The source material was CD4+ T cells sorted from blood, sampled at approximately week 30, from a patient treated with tofacitinib. CDR3 sequence (DNA): TGTGCCAGCAGCGCAGAACCGGGACATCACTACGAGCAGTACTTC. Amino acid sequence: CASSAEPGHHYEQYF.